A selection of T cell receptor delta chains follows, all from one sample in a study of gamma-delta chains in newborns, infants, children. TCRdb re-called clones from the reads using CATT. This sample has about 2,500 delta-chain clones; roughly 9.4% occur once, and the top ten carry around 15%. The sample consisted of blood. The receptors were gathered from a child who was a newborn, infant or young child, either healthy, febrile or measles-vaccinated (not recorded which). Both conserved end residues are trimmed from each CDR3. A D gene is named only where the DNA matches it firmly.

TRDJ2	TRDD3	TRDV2	ACDYWGTAQLF
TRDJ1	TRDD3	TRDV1	ALDLPSLSLLGDTDKLI
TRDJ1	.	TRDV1	ALGAHEPDKLI
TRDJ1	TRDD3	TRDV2	ACDTVLVGIRRGQLI
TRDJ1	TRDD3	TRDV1	ALGGSYWGDPDKLI
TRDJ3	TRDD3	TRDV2	ATVGTGGPDSWDTRQMF
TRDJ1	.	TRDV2	ACDNLGTPGVDKLI
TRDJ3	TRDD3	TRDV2	ACDTLGAPGGSWDTRQMF
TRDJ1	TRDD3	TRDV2	ACDEILAGGYLLNTDKLI
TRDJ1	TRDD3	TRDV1	ALRGGLIAVGIRGDKLI
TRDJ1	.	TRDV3	AFKLASLYKLI
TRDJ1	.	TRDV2	AIMGAKCTDKLI
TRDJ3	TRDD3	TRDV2	ATVLGDTWDTRQMF
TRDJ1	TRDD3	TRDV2	ACDTDSYWGTPTDKLI
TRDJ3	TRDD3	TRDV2	ASVLGDASSWDTRQMF
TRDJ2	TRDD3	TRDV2	ACGGSVLGDTLTLTAQLF
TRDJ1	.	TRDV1	ALGEPFALTASPGLI
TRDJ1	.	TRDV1	ALGERWGGYTDKLI
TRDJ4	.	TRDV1	ALGELILLGGLARPLI
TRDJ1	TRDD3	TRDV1	ALGDLTLRRGYEYTDKLI
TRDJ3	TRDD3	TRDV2	ACDSILGPSSWDTRQMF
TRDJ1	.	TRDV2	ATEGASVCYTDKLI
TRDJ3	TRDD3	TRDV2	ACDVLGDPSSWDTRQMF
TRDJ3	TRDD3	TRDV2	ACDTVLGIRSWDTRQMF
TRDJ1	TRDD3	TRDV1	ALGELGPCPSNEGYKGTDKLI
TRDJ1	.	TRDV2	ACDTGGREGKLI
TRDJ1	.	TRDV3	AFGGVRTDKLI
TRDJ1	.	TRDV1	ALGGTSTGLLLYTDKLI
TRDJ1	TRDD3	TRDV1	ALGEPSFPGLGDRIRGVTDNLI
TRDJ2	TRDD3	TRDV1	ALWEAWGIIGTAQLF
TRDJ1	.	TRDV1	ALGSRFPRKLGRTVNTDKLI
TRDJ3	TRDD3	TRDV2	ATLGDTTWDTRQMF
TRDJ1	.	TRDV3	AFRPPFLRGDTPKTDKLI
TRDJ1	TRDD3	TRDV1	ALGASYFPLGDTRKLI
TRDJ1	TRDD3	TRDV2	ACDGLGDHDKLI
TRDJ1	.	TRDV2	ACVRRPPTYTDKLI
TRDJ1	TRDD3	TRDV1	ALGGLCTGGYWTDKLI
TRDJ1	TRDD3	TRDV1	ALGEPKNRPRTGDGRYTDKLI
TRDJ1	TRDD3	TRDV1	ALGPGAFPPITGGYIRADKLI
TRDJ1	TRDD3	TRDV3	ALPFFTILGDFTPDKLI
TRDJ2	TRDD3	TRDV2	ACDKLGDTLTAQLF
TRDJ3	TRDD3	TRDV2	ACDGIRAWDTRQMF
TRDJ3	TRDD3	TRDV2	ACDTVAGGSSSWDTRQMF
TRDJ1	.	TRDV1	ALGELGAITGLAKLI
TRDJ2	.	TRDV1	ALGEHVGDDFLTAQLF
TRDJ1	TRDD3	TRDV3	ASFPLSARHGDTRADKLI